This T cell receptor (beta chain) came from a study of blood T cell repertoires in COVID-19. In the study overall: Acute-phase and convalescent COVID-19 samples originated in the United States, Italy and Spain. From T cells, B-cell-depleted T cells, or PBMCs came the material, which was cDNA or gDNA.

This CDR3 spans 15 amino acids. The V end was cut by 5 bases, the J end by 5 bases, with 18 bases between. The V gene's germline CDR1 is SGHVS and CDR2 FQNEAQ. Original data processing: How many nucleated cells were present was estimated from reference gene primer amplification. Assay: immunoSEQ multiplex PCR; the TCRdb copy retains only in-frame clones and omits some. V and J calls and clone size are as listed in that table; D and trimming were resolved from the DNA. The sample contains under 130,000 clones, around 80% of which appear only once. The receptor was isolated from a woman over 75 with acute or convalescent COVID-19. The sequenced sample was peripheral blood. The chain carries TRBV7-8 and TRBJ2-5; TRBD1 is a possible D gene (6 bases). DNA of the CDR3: TGTGCCAGCAGCCCGAATACAGGGTCGGCGGAGACCCAGTACTTC. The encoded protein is CASSPNTGSAETQYF.